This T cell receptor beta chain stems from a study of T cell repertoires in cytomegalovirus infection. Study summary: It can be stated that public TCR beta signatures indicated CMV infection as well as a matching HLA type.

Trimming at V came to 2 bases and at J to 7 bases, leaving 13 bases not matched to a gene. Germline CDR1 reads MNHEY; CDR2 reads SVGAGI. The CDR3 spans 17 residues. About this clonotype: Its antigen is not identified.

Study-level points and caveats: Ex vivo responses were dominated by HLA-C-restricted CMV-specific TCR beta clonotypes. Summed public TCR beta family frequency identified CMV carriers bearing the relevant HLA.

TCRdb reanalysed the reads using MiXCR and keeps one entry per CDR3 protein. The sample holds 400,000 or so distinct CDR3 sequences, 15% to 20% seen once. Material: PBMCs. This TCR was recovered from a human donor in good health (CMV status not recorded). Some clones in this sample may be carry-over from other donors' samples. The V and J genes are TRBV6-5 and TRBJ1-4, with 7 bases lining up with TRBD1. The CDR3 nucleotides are TGTGCCAGCAGTTACGCAGGGGGGTTGATCGGGAGTGAAAAACTGTTTTTT. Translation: CASSYAGGLIGSEKLFF.